Presented here are 9 T cell receptor beta chains from one specimen sequenced in a study of shared clonotypes between healthy human individuals. Profiling relied on immunoSEQ multiplex PCR, and the TCRdb table lists in-frame clones only, not all of them. Here the sample spans 2 million to 2.5 million clones, around 90% being singletons. The sequenced material came from naive CD4+ T cells from PBMCs. The subset denotes: CD45RA+ positively selected. All receptors derive from a man between 18 and 29 years old in good health. Some clones in this sample may be carry-over from other donors' samples.

The rearrangement joins TRBV29-1 to TRBJ1-2, with 10 bases aligning to TRBD1. Looked up from germline, CDR1 is SQVTM and CDR2 is ANQGSEA. The trim removed 0 bases at V and 7 bases at J, leaving 8 bases unmatched. This CDR3 contains 15 residues. The CDR3 reads CSVEELGQGRGGYTF. CDR3 nucleotides: TGCAGCGTTGAAGAGTTGGGACAGGGGCGAGGTGGCTACACCTTC. Full variable domain (outside the CDR3, taken from reference TRBV29-1 and TRBJ1-2): SAVISQKPSRDICQRGTSLTIQCQVDSQVTMMFWYRQQPGQSLTLIATANQGSEATYESGFVIDKFPISRPNLTFSTLTVSNMSPEDSSIYLCSVEELGQGRGGYTFGSGTRLTVV.

This chain connects TRBV18 to TRBJ2-5; either TRBD1 or TRBD2 may fit D (5 bases each). The V and J ends lost 4 bases and 5 bases respectively, with 20 bases between them. This CDR3 region has 16 residues. CDR1 and CDR2 (germline): KGHSH, LQKENI. CDR3 residues: CASSQFRGQGVETQYF. CDR3 nucleotides: TGTGCCAGCTCACAATTCCGGGGTCAGGGAGTGGAGACCCAGTACTTC.

J is TRBJ2-1 and V is TRBV7-3; TRBD1 might be the D (6 bases). The ends were cut back, 5 bases at V and 5 bases at J, with 16 bases in the middle. CDR1 and CDR2 (germline): SGHTA, FQGTGA. The CDR3 totals 15 residues. The CDR3 spells CASSPPGTTNNEQFF. CDR3 sequence (DNA): TGTGCCAGCAGCCCGCCGGGGACAACTAACAATGAGCAGTTCTTC.

The rearrangement uses TRBV9 and TRBJ2-7; possibly TRBD1 or TRBD2 for D (5 bases each). Germline CDR1 SGDLS, CDR2 YYNGEE. The CDR3 is made up of 13 amino acids. The V end lost 4 bases, the J end lost 6 bases, and 14 bases lay between the germline ends. CDR3 nucleotide sequence: TGTGCCAGCAGCACCCAAGGGACGGCCGAGCAGTACTTC. Translation gives CASSTQGTAEQYF.

This sequence joins TRBV4-3 and TRBJ2-2; no definite D call. Trimming removed 0 bases at V and 3 bases at J, with 11 bases between. Germline V gene sequence: CDR1 LGHNA, CDR2 YSLEER. This CDR3 is 16 amino acids long. Here the CDR3 reads CASSQDPGGYTGELFF. CDR3 bases: TGCGCCAGCAGCCAAGATCCTGGCGGCTACACCGGGGAGCTGTTTTTT.

As concerns this clone: Other nucleotide sequences from this sample produce the same CDR3. The rearrangement uses TRBV11-2 and TRBJ1-3, with D possibly matching TRBD1 (5 bases). The CDR3 has 15 residues. V dropped 0 bases and J dropped 0 bases, with 6 bases sitting between them. In germline, CDR1 is SGHAT, CDR2 FQNNGV. Here the CDR3 DNA reads TGTGCCAGCAGCTTAGAGGGGGGCTCTGGAAACACCATATATTTT. Protein sequence: CASSLEGGSGNTIYF.

This clone is a singleton in its sample. The rearrangement links TRBV28 to TRBJ1-4, with unresolved D. Deletions cut 4 bases from V and 4 bases from J, with 13 bases between. The CDR3 sequence is 15 residues long. CDR1 MDHEN and CDR2 SYDVKM come from the germline V gene. The CDR3 protein is CASSSTRVGNEKLFF. Here the CDR3 DNA reads TGTGCCAGCAGTTCCACCCGGGTGGGTAATGAAAAACTGTTTTTT.

The rearrangement joins TRBV29-1 to TRBJ1-3; D remains unclear. CDR3 length: 15 residues. Germline lookup yields CDR1 SQVTM and CDR2 ANQGSEA. Trimming stripped 7 bases from V and 0 bases from J, with 16 bases between. CDR3 residues: CSATLAGVSGNTIYF. In DNA form, the CDR3 reads TGCAGCGCCACCTTGGCAGGCGTCTCTGGAAACACCATATATTTT. Looking up the rest from reference TRBV29-1 and TRBJ1-3 gives the full variable domain: SAVISQKPSRDICQRGTSLTIQCQVDSQVTMMFWYRQQPGQSLTLIATANQGSEATYESGFVIDKFPISRPNLTFSTLTVSNMSPEDSSIYLCSATLAGVSGNTIYFGEGSWLTVV.

The chain is built from TRBV5-1 and TRBJ1-5; 7 bases are a match to TRBD1. V was pared by 2 bases and J by 11 bases, with 10 bases of the junction left unmatched. The germline CDR1 and CDR2 sequences are SGHRS and YFSETQ. The CDR3 sequence is 14 residues long. The chain's CDR3 is CASSFGTASSTQHF. The DNA of the CDR3 is TGCGCCAGCAGCTTCGGGACAGCCTCAAGTACCCAGCATTTT.